There are a few counts of the clone carrying this T cell receptor (beta chain). No antigen is known for it. The sample comes from a study of cytomegalovirus exposure and HLA in healthy donors. The PCR had 60 Vbeta and 13 Jbeta primers. Repertoires were generated with immunoSEQ multiplex PCR, while TCRdb's copy carries only in-frame clones and drops some. The table records about 190,000 clones, about 80% of them present only once. CDR1 and CDR2 (germline): WSHSY, SAAADI. The CDR3 runs 14 residues. V gave up 8 bases and J gave up 0 bases; unmatched junction bases: 5. Findings of the study overall: A prior analysis recorded that most TCR beta V segments were productive about 87% or about 30% of the time.

The clonotype was recovered from a woman aged 45-59 years in good health and CMV-seropositive. Sequencing was performed on PBMCs. This chain uses TRBV10-2 with TRBJ1-1, with 8 nucleotides matching TRBD1. CDR3 residues: CASRQGTMNTEAFF. In DNA form, the CDR3 reads TGCGCCAGCCGACAGGGGACCATGAACACTGAAGCTTTCTTT.